This T cell receptor (beta chain) was obtained from a study of shared T cell receptors in the human thymus. The method was immunoSEQ multiplex PCR; TCRdb's version includes in-frame clones alone and lacks a portion of them. The repertoire consists of hundreds of thousands of clones, with approximately 87% occurring once and the leading ten covering under 0.01%. The CDR3 covers 14 residues. Trimming cost V 8 bases and J 1 base; bases outside gene matches: 5. Looked up from germline, CDR1 is MNHNY and CDR2 is SVGAGI (reference sequence). Separately, the same data were catalogued under a study of human thymus T cells.

V is TRBV6-6 and J is TRBJ2-7; TRBD2 agrees at 10 bases. The origin of this receptor is a boy less than two years old with a congenital heart defect. Sequencing was done on a sample of thymocytes. The CDR3 spells CASSRTSGSYEQYF. CDR3 in DNA: TGTGCCAGCTCTAGGACTAGCGGTTCCTACGAGCAGTACTTC.